Included here is one TCR beta chain sequence, with context. The data belong to a study of blood T cell repertoires in COVID-19. About the study: Samples of COVID-19 (acute and convalescent) were obtained from the United States, Italy and Spain. Nucleic acid was either cDNA or gDNA, and it came from T cells, B-cell-depleted T cells, or PBMCs.

In the source study's methods: Nucleated cell counts were estimated from reference gene primer amplification. The repertoire was sequenced with immunoSEQ multiplex PCR; TCRdb's copy has only in-frame clones and lacks some. The V and J calls and the clone size are those of that table, but D and trimming were determined from the DNA. The table lists approximately 270,000 clones, around 90% of them singletons, with approximately 3.3% in the top ten. CDR1 is LNHDA and CDR2 is SQIVND in the germline V gene (reference sequence). With 6 bases removed from V and 4 bases from J, the gap between germline ends came to 10 bases. This CDR3 comprises 13 residues.

This TCR was sampled from a man aged 18 to 35 with active or convalescent COVID-19. Sequenced: peripheral blood. The genes are TRBV19 and TRBJ1-5; D is perhaps TRBD1 (5 bases). CDR3 nucleotide sequence: TGTGCCAGTAGACAACAGGCTAATCAGCCCCAGCATTTT. It codes for CASRQQANQPQHF.